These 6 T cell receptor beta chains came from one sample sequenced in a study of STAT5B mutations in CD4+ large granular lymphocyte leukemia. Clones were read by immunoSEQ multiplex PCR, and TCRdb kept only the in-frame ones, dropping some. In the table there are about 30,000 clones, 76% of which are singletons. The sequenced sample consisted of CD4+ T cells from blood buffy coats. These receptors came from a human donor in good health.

This CDR3 reads CASSLVGLGTEAFF. CDR3 sequence (DNA): TGTGCCAGCAGCTTAGTGGGGTTGGGCACTGAAGCTTTCTTT. The V call is TRBV7-2, the J call TRBJ1-1; the D is unclear. The CDR3 length is 14 residues. Germline V gene data show CDR1 as SGHTA and CDR2 as FQGNSA. Deletions cut 1 base from V and 4 bases from J, with 10 bases between.

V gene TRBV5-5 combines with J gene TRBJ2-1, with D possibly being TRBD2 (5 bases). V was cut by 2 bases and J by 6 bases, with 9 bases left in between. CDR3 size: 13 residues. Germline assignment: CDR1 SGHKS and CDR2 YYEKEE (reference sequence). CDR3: CASSFASFNEQFF. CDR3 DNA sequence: TGTGCCAGCAGCTTCGCTAGCTTCAATGAGCAGTTCTTC.

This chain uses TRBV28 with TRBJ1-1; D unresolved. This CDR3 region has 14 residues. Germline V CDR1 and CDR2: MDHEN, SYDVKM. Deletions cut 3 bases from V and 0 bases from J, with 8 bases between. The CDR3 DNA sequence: TGTGCCAGCAGTTTGGAGCCCCTGAACACTGAAGCTTTCTTT. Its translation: CASSLEPLNTEAFF.

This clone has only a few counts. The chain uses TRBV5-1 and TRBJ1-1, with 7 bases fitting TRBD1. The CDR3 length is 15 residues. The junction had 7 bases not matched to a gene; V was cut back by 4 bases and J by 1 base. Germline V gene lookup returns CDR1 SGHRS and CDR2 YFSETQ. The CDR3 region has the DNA TGCGCCAGCAGCGTACTAGACAGGGCGAACACTGAAGCTTTCTTT. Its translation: CASSVLDRANTEAFF.

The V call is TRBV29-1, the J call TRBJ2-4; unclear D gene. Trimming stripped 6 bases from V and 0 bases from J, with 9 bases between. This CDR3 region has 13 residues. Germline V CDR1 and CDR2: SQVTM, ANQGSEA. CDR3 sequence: CSVRIIAKNIQYF. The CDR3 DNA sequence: TGCAGCGTCCGCATTATAGCCAAAAACATTCAGTACTTC.

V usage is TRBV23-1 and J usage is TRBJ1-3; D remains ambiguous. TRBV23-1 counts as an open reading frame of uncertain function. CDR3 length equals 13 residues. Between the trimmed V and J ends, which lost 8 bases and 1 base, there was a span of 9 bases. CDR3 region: CASGRKSGNTIYF. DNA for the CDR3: TGCGCCAGCGGACGGAAATCTGGAAACACCATATATTTT.